This is a list of T cell receptor beta chains from one sample in a study of T cell responses to AZD1222 COVID-19 vaccine. Assay: immunoSEQ multiplex PCR; the TCRdb copy retains only in-frame clones and omits some. This sample has some 130,000 clones, with approximately 93% found just once. This specimen consisted of peripheral blood, obtained on day 0 of AZD1222 vaccination. These receptors all stem from an adult in good health. CDR3s include the opening cysteine and the closing phenylalanine or tryptophan. Each record gives: V gene, CDR3 protein.

>TRBV5-1
CASSLGAGGPHEQFF
>TRBV5-1
CASSPGRPDIYEQYF
>TRBV25-1
CASSEGEITEAFF
>TRBV5-5
CASSFFTGELFF
>TRBV5-1
CASSLVGSDTQYF
>TRBV28
CASKGGGQPQHF
>TRBV24-1
CATSARVSNTGELFF
>TRBV28
CASRRDATYEQYF
>TRBV24-1
CATSRGLGEKLFF
>TRBV19
CASSQDSPTGELFF
>TRBV14
CASSSRLAVDNEQFF
>TRBV6-5
CASRPPSSSTQHF
>TRBV2
CASSQDKNTEAFF
>TRBV19
CASSIVQGGDSNQPQHF
>TRBV9
CASSVDRDQPQHF
>TRBV6-5
CASSPGQDSNQPQHF
>TRBV5-6
CASSFFLRDEQYF
>TRBV5-1
CASSLRDRGPYSTDTQYF
>TRBV5-8
CASTPSGSAGETQYF
>TRBV19
CASNSGRIYNEQFF
>TRBV28
CASSFGGDGTEAFF
>TRBV19
CASSFRDYGYTF
>TRBV5-1
CASSLGVVSEAFF
>TRBV4-1
CASRRDSSAANYGYTF
>TRBV29-1
CSVHSGDEIYGYTF
>TRBV18
CASSPGGQGDQPQHF
>TRBV7-2
CASSLGEGEQYF
>TRBV5-1
CASSLLTGLLEQYF
>TRBV21-1
CASRAGQDRGSNSPLHF
>TRBV18
CASSPSGQQETQYF
>TRBV28
CASSFLFLSGRGYTF
>TRBV6-5
CASSLAGTADTQYF
>TRBV7-7
CASSPDRRETQYF
>TRBV12-3/TRBV12-4
CASSLTRGIEQFF
>TRBV14
CASSQSRAFVETQYF
>TRBV5-1
CASSLDRGTSYEQYF
>TRBV3-1/TRBV3-2
CASSPGGGQGRTEAFF
>TRBV7-9
CASSQASGTEAFF
>TRBV6-5
CASSRTGRDTQYF
>TRBV11-2
CASSSPGEETQYF
>TRBV12-5
CASGAGSQGDQPQHF
>TRBV4-1
CASSQETYYGYTF
>TRBV5-1
CASSLVGTGVETQYF
>TRBV29-1
CSVHTGGGNTEAFF
>TRBV5-1
CASSLDGDATDTQYF
>TRBV7-2
CASSFSSGLDSYEQYF
>TRBV5-1
CASSPTAGLERSYNEQFF
>TRBV6-5
CASSYSQGLAFF
>TRBV9
CASSVQGFEGSPLHF
>TRBV19
CASQRQGGYGYTF
>TRBV10-3
CAISDPLGVYGYTF
>TRBV6-5
CASSDSNTEAFF
>TRBV2
CASSEDRVGTGELFF
>TRBV14
CASSPLGRPYNEQFF
>TRBV18
CASSPGTPTNYGYTF